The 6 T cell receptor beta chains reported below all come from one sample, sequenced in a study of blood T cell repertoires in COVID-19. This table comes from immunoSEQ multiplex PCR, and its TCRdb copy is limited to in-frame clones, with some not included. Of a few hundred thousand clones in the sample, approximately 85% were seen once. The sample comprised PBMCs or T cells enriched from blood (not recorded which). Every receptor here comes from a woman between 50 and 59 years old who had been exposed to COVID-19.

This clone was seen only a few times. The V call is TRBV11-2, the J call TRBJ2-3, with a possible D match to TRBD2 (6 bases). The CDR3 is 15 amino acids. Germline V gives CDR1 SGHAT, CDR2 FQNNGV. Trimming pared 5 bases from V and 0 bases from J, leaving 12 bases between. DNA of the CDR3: TGTGCCAGCAGCGAAGACGGGGGAAGCACAGATACGCAGTATTTT. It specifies CASSEDGGSTDTQYF.

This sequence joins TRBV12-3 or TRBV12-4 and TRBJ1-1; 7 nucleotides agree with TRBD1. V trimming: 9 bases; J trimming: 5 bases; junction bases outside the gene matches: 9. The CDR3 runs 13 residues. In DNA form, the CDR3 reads TGTGCCAGTCTGACAGGGAAGGGGACTGAAGCTTTCTTT. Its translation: CASLTGKGTEAFF.

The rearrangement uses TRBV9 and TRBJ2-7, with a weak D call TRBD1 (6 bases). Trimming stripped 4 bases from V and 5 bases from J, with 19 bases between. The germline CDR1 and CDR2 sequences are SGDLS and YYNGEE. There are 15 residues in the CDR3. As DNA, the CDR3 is TGTGCCAGCAGCCCCCACCCAGCCAGGGGCCACGAGCAGTACTTC. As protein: CASSPHPARGHEQYF.

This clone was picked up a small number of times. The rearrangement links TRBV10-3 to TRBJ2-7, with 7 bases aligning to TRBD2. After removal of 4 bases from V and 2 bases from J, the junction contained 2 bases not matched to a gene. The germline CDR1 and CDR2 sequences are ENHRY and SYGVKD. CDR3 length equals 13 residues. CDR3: CAISVGGTYEQYF. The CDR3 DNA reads TGTGCCATCAGTGTGGGGGGGACCTACGAGCAGTACTTC.

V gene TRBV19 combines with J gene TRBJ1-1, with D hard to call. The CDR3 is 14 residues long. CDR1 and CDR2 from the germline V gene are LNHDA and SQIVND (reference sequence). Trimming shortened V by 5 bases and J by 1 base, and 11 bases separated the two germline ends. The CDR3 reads CASSPGMRNTEAFF. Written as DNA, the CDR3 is TGTGCCAGTAGTCCCGGGATGCGGAACACTGAAGCTTTCTTT.

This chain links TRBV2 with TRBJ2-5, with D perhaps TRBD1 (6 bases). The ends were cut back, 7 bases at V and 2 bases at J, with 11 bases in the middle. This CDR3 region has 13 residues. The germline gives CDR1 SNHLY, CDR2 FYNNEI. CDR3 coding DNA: TGTGCCAGCAAAACAGGGTCGCAAGAGACCCAGTACTTC. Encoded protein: CASKTGSQETQYF. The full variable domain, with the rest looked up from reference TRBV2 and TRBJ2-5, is EPEVTQTPSHQVTQMGQEVILRCVPISNHLYFYWYRQILGQKVEFLVSFYNNEISEKSEIFDDQFSVERPDGSNFTLKIRSTKLEDSAMYFCASKTGSQETQYFGPGTRLLVL.